The text below deals with one TCR beta chain. Its antigen is unidentified. Germline CDR1 is SGHRS and CDR2 is YFSETQ. The CDR3 loop spans 15 amino acids. Trimming left V 1 base short and J 3 bases short, with 13 bases between. Profiling relied on immunoSEQ multiplex PCR, and the TCRdb table lists in-frame clones only, not all of them. The data hold over 110,000 clones, with roughly nine tenths observed a single time. This sample was taken from a study of T cell responses to AZD1222 COVID-19 vaccine. General observations from the study: Clonal diversity was possibly underestimated; the donors were predominantly white British and more often female.

The TCR originated in an adult who received the AZD1222 COVID-19 vaccine. The sample consisted of peripheral blood, taken 28 days after the second AZD1222 dose. The chain is built from TRBV5-1 and TRBJ1-1; D gene uncertain. The CDR3 here is CASSLSGFAYTEAFF. The CDR3 bases are TGCGCCAGCAGCTTGTCGGGGTTCGCGTACACTGAAGCTTTCTTT.